These T cell receptor beta chains were read from a single sample in a study of T cell responses to AZD1222 COVID-19 vaccine. Sequencing was performed with immunoSEQ multiplex PCR; in TCRdb, only in-frame clones are kept and a portion is missing. The profile covers more than 120,000 clones, with 85% to 95% appearing a single time and around 10% taken by the ten largest. Here the sequenced sample was peripheral blood, taken 28 days after the second AZD1222 dose. The receptors stem from an adult who received the AZD1222 COVID-19 vaccine. Each CDR3 is given with its conserved first and last residue. D genes are given only for firm matches. Clone sizes are given selectively: once, few, many, or a class where the clone is expanded.

>15|TRBV5-4|TRBJ2-1|TRBD2|NA
TGTGCCAGCAGCCCCAGCGGGAGCCGGGGCAATGAGCAGTTCTTC
CASSPSGSRGNEQFF
>14|TRBV13|TRBJ2-6|NA|NA
TGTGCCAGCAGCTTAAGGGGAGGGGCCAACGTCCTGACTTTC
CASSLRGGANVLTF
>13|TRBV18|TRBJ1-2|NA|NA
TGTGCCAGCTCACAGGATAAGGGGTTCGGCTACACCTTC
CASSQDKGFGYTF
>17|TRBV12-5|TRBJ1-1|NA|NA
TGTGCTAGTGCCTTTAGGTCCACCGGCAGGGAGAACACTGAAGCTTTCTTT
CASAFRSTGRENTEAFF
>16|TRBV3-1/TRBV3-2|TRBJ2-2|NA|NA
TGTGCCAGCAGCCAACCCACTCTGGGGAAGGTCGGGGAGCTGTTTTTT
CASSQPTLGKVGELFF
>15|TRBV7-2|TRBJ2-2|TRBD2|NA
TGTGCCAGCAGCGTTCTAGCGGGCTCGTCCGGGGAGCTGTTTTTT
CASSVLAGSSGELFF
>13|TRBV6-5|TRBJ1-2|NA|NA
TGTGCCAGCAGTTACAGGGACACTTATGGCTACACCTTC
CASSYRDTYGYTF
>16|TRBV18|TRBJ2-5|TRBD2|NA
TGTGCCAGCTCGCCCCTTCTAGCGGGGGGAAGCGAGACCCAGTACTTC
CASSPLLAGGSETQYF
>14|TRBV7-9|TRBJ1-2|NA|NA
TGTGCCAGCAGCTTAGACACAGGCTCAGGTGGCTACACCTTC
CASSLDTGSGGYTF
>18|TRBV21-1|TRBJ2-1|NA|once
TGTGCCAGCAGCAACCGTAGACCGGGACAGGGGGCCGACAATGAGCAGTTCTTC
CASSNRRPGQGADNEQFF
>15|TRBV19|TRBJ1-4|NA|NA
TGTGCCAGCAGTACAACCAGTACGTCTAATGAAAAACTGTTTTTT
CASSTTSTSNEKLFF
>13|TRBV27|TRBJ2-5|NA|NA
TGTGCCAGCAGCCCCGTGGTGGGAGAGACCCAGTACTTC
CASSPVVGETQYF
>14|TRBV28|TRBJ2-2|NA|NA
TGTGCCAGCAGGACAGGGACTAGGGCCGGGGAGCTGTTTTTT
CASRTGTRAGELFF
>11|TRBV30|TRBJ1-2|NA|NA
TGTGCCTGGAGTGTATCCAGTGGCTACACCTTC
CAWSVSSGYTF
>16|TRBV19|TRBJ1-3|TRBD1|NA
TGTGCCAGTAGTATCTCGACAGGGGAGTCTGGAAACACCATATATTTT
CASSISTGESGNTIYF
>12|TRBV10-3|TRBJ1-1|NA|NA
TGTGCCATCAGCCCCGGAGGGGGTAATCCTTTCTTT
CAISPGGGNPFF
>17|TRBV19|TRBJ2-2|TRBD2|NA
TGTGCCAGTACCTTGAAACGGACTAGCGGGGACCTCGGGGAGCTGTTTTTT
CASTLKRTSGDLGELFF
>14|TRBV6-2/TRBV6-3|TRBJ2-1|TRBD2|NA
TGTGCCAGCAGTGACACGGGAGGGCAGAGGGAGCAGTTCTTC
CASSDTGGQREQFF
>15|TRBV9|TRBJ2-1|NA|NA
TGTGCCAGCAGCGTAGGGACCGGCTCCTACAATGAGCAGTTCTTC
CASSVGTGSYNEQFF
>13|TRBV19|TRBJ1-1|NA|once
TGTGCCAGTAGTATGACAGTCCCCACTGAAGCTTTCTTT
CASSMTVPTEAFF
>14|TRBV7-2|TRBJ1-3|NA|NA
TGTGCCAGCAGCTTATGGCAAACTGGAAACACCATATATTTT
CASSLWQTGNTIYF
>15|TRBV27|TRBJ1-2|NA|NA
TGTGCCAGCAGTCAGGACACGGGAGCCTACTATGGCTACACCTTC
CASSQDTGAYYGYTF
>15|TRBV4-1|TRBJ1-6|NA|NA
TGCGCCAGCAGCCGACAGAGCTCCTATAATTCACCCCTCCACTTT
CASSRQSSYNSPLHF
>16|TRBV5-1|TRBJ1-5|TRBD1|NA
TGCGCCAGCTCCTGGACAGGGGATTTTCGAGATCAGCCCCAGCATTTT
CASSWTGDFRDQPQHF
>13|TRBV25-1|TRBJ2-5|TRBD2|NA
TGTGCCACGTGGGGAGGGTCTTCGGAGACCCAGTACTTC
CATWGGSSETQYF
>14|TRBV4-2|TRBJ2-2|TRBD2|NA
TGTGCCAGCAGCCCCGGACTAGCGGGGCCGGAGCTGTTTTTT
CASSPGLAGPELFF
>14|TRBV19|TRBJ2-5|TRBD1|NA
TGTGCCAGTACCAGGACAGGGGGCGCCGAGACCCAGTACTTC
CASTRTGGAETQYF
>14|TRBV6-6|TRBJ2-7|NA|NA
TGTGCCAGCAGTTACCGGGACTTCTCCTACGAGCAGTACTTC
CASSYRDFSYEQYF
>18|TRBV24-1|TRBJ1-5|NA|NA
TGTGCCACCAGGACCCCACACAGGGTTGATTCGGGCAATCAGCCCCAGCATTTT
CATRTPHRVDSGNQPQHF
>15|TRBV3-1/TRBV3-2|TRBJ1-1|TRBD1|few
TGTGCCAGCAGCCAAATGCAGACAGGGCGCACTGAAGCTTTCTTT
CASSQMQTGRTEAFF
>13|TRBV7-2|TRBJ1-2|NA|once
TGTGCCAGCAGCTTTCTACAAAACTATGGCTACACCTTC
CASSFLQNYGYTF
>13|TRBV5-1|TRBJ1-2|NA|NA
TGCGCCAGCAGCTTGGTACAGTCCTATGGCTACACCTTC
CASSLVQSYGYTF
>15|TRBV3-1/TRBV3-2|TRBJ2-2|NA|NA
TGTGCCAGCAGCCTCGGGTGGGAGAACACCGGGGAGCTGTTTTTT
CASSLGWENTGELFF
>13|TRBV7-9|TRBJ2-5|NA|NA
TGTGCCAGCAGCCCAGGACAGCTGGAGACCCAGTACTTC
CASSPGQLETQYF
>13|TRBV18|TRBJ1-1|NA|once
TGTGCCAGCTCACCAGGGATAGACACTGAAGCTTTCTTT
CASSPGIDTEAFF
>13|TRBV6-5|TRBJ1-5|NA|NA
TGTGCCAGCAGTCGTGGGGGCCCTCAGCCCCAGCATTTT
CASSRGGPQPQHF
>15|TRBV5-1|TRBJ1-5|NA|NA
TGCGCCAGCAGTCTCGACAGTCCTAGCAATCAACCCCAGCATTTT
CASSLDSPSNQPQHF
>13|TRBV5-5|TRBJ2-3|NA|NA
TGTGCCAGCAGCTTGGCCGCACCAGATACGCAGTATTTT
CASSLAAPDTQYF
>15|TRBV5-4|TRBJ2-7|TRBD2|once
TGTGCCAGCAGCCCCGGACTAGCGGGAGGAAACGAGCAGTACTTC
CASSPGLAGGNEQYF
>12|TRBV5-1|TRBJ1-2|NA|NA
TGCGCCAGCAGCCCGGGCGACTATGGCTACACCTTC
CASSPGDYGYTF
>13|TRBV6-2/TRBV6-3|TRBJ1-1|NA|NA
TGTGCCAGCAGCTCCGGGCGCGTCTCTAGAGCTTTCTTT
CASSSGRVSRAFF
>14|TRBV29-1|TRBJ2-1|NA|NA
TGCAGCGCCCCCAAGGGACACGACTACAATGAGCAGTTCTTC
CSAPKGHDYNEQFF
>12|TRBV7-8|TRBJ2-1|NA|NA
TGTGCCAGTTCGGGAGCCTACAATGAGCAGTTCTTC
CASSGAYNEQFF
>16|TRBV9|TRBJ2-2|TRBD1|NA
TGTGCCAGCAGCAATTTCGGGACAGGGGATGGCGGGGAGCTGTTTTTT
CASSNFGTGDGGELFF
>13|TRBV19|TRBJ2-7|NA|NA
TGTGCCATCGTAGGGGGGTCTTCCTACGAGCAGTACTTC
CAIVGGSSYEQYF
>12|TRBV6-5|TRBJ1-2|TRBD1|NA
TGTGCCAGCAGCCCCAGGGGGACGGGCTACACCTTC
CASSPRGTGYTF
>14|TRBV25-1|TRBJ2-1|NA|NA
TGTGCCAGCAAGGGCCCGAACTCCTACAATGAGCAGTTCTTC
CASKGPNSYNEQFF